The rows below give T cell receptor beta chains drawn from one sample of a study of identifying expanded T cells in peripheral blood. Repertoires were generated with immunoSEQ multiplex PCR, while TCRdb's copy carries only in-frame clones and drops some. Counted here are around 81,000 clones, about 85% occurring once; the ten biggest clones make up 4% to 5.5%. The sequenced sample consisted of blood. The receptor source for this set is a person aged 18 to 70 in good health. The CDR3 runs from the conserved cysteine through the conserved F or W. A D gene is named only where the DNA matches it firmly. A row's size may be missing; if present it is once, few, many or a size class.

TRBV7-8,-,-,TRBJ2-5,CASSLATVAETQYF,TGTGCCAGCAGCTTAGCGACAGTCGCGGAGACCCAGTACTTC
TRBV7-3,-,-,TRBJ1-2,CASSPGPGGYRAGDYGYTF,TGTGCCAGCAGCCCAGGCCCGGGGGGCTACAGGGCGGGGGACTATGGCTACACCTTC
TRBV2,once,TRBD2,TRBJ2-3,CASSRERGPSTDTQYF,TGTGCCAGCAGCCGCGAGCGGGGGCCTAGCACAGATACGCAGTATTTT
TRBV5-1,-,-,TRBJ1-5,CASRPDQPQHF,TGCGCCAGCAGACCCGATCAGCCCCAGCATTTT
TRBV27,once,-,TRBJ1-1,CASSLHRGANTEAFF,TGTGCCAGCAGTCTACACCGGGGCGCAAACACTGAAGCTTTCTTT
TRBV7-9,-,TRBD1,TRBJ1-2,CASSRDSNRYGYTF,TGTGCCAGCAGCCGGGACAGCAACCGCTATGGCTACACCTTC
TRBV2,-,TRBD1,TRBJ2-3,CASSETGTGRTDTQYF,TGTGCCAGCAGTGAAACTGGGACAGGCCGCACAGATACGCAGTATTTT
TRBV19,-,TRBD1,TRBJ1-1,CASSSRDREGRAFF,TGTGCCAGTAGTAGCCGGGACAGGGAGGGTCGGGCTTTCTTT
TRBV6-5,-,TRBD1,TRBJ1-2,CASSLWTGGAGGYTF,TGTGCCAGCAGTCTTTGGACAGGGGGCGCCGGGGGCTACACCTTC
TRBV10-3,few,-,TRBJ1-2,CAISESIRVTF,TGTGCCATCAGTGAGTCGATTCGGGTTACCTTC
TRBV4-3,-,-,TRBJ2-1,CASSQVGFF,TGCGCCAGCAGCCAGGTGGGGTTCTTC
TRBV9,once,-,TRBJ1-2,CASSVGDTNYGYTF,TGTGCCAGCAGCGTCGGGGACACAAACTATGGCTACACCTTC
TRBV12-5,-,-,TRBJ1-1,CASGLSTSTEAFF,TGTGCTAGTGGTTTGAGTACCTCGACTGAAGCTTTCTTT
TRBV2,-,TRBD1,TRBJ1-1,CASSRDRTMNTEAFF,TGTGCCAGCAGTAGGGACAGGACAATGAACACTGAAGCTTTCTTT
TRBV19,-,-,TRBJ2-3,CASSMGTTDTQYF,TGTGCCAGTAGTATGGGTACCACAGATACGCAGTATTTT
TRBV11-2,-,-,TRBJ2-3,CASSLGQTPTDTQYF,TGTGCCAGCAGCTTAGGACAGACCCCCACAGATACGCAGTATTTT
TRBV27,-,-,TRBJ1-1,CASSAAVQTTAEAFF,TGTGCCAGCAGTGCGGCAGTCCAAACGACGGCTGAAGCTTTCTTT
TRBV15,-,TRBD1,TRBJ2-1,CATSIKTGAGEQFF,TGTGCCACCAGCATAAAGACAGGGGCGGGTGAGCAGTTCTTC
TRBV10-1,-,-,TRBJ2-1,CASSSQGYNEQFF,TGCGCCAGCAGTAGCCAAGGGTACAATGAGCAGTTCTTC
TRBV14,-,-,TRBJ2-3,CASSQGVHPLDTQYF,TGTGCCAGCAGCCAAGGCGTCCATCCACTGGATACGCAGTATTTT
TRBV18,-,TRBD1,TRBJ2-3,CASSATGGETDTQYF,TGTGCCAGCTCAGCCACAGGGGGCGAGACAGATACGCAGTATTTT
TRBV2,-,-,TRBJ2-4,CASSEYGVEPKNIQYF,TGTGCCAGCAGTGAATACGGAGTGGAGCCCAAAAACATTCAGTACTTC
TRBV6-5,-,-,TRBJ1-6,CASSYRAGNSPLHF,TGTGCCAGCAGTTACCGGGCAGGCAATTCACCCCTCCACTTT
TRBV5-1,-,TRBD1,TRBJ1-6,CATSPGTENSPLHF,TGCGCCACCAGTCCCGGGACAGAAAATTCACCCCTCCACTTT
TRBV7-2,-,-,TRBJ2-4,CASSTPVRGEKYF,TGTGCCAGCAGCACTCCAGTCCGAGGGGAAAAGTACTTC
TRBV4-3,-,-,TRBJ1-4,CASSQKRGVNEKLFF,TGCGCCAGCAGCCAAAAAAGGGGCGTTAATGAAAAACTGTTTTTT
TRBV5-6,once,-,TRBJ1-1,CASSRRGSMNTEAFF,TGTGCCAGCAGTAGGAGGGGCAGCATGAACACTGAAGCTTTCTTT
TRBV7-6,-,-,TRBJ2-1,CASSLFWGRESYNEQFF,TGTGCCAGCAGCTTATTTTGGGGCCGAGAGTCCTACAATGAGCAGTTCTTC
TRBV30,-,TRBD1,TRBJ1-1,CAGAGQQGTEAFF,TGTGCCGGGGCGGGACAGCAGGGAACTGAAGCTTTCTTT
TRBV30,-,-,TRBJ2-7,CAWGDGPDEQYF,TGTGCCTGGGGGGACGGACCGGACGAGCAGTACTTC
TRBV14,-,-,TRBJ2-6,CASSYGSFSSGANVLTF,TGTGCCAGCAGCTACGGTAGTTTCAGCTCTGGGGCCAACGTCCTGACTTTC
TRBV9,-,-,TRBJ1-1,CASSSWDTEAFF,TGTGCCAGCAGCTCTTGGGACACTGAAGCTTTCTTT
TRBV25-1,-,-,TRBJ2-7,CASSEYRHEQYF,TGTGCCAGCAGTGAATATCGGCACGAGCAGTACTTC
TRBV27,once,-,TRBJ1-5,CASSLIPGAVNQPQHF,TGTGCCAGCAGTTTAATCCCAGGGGCCGTCAATCAGCCCCAGCATTTT
TRBV14,-,-,TRBJ2-5,CASSQVRGWTQYF,TGTGCCAGCAGCCAAGTAAGGGGATGGACCCAGTACTTC
TRBV29-1,few,-,TRBJ2-2,CSVGVANTGELFF,TGCAGCGTTGGTGTTGCGAACACCGGGGAGCTGTTTTTT
TRBV9,-,TRBD1,TRBJ1-3,CASSDRGLGNTIYF,TGTGCCAGCAGCGACAGGGGTTTAGGAAACACCATATATTTT
TRBV6-5,once,-,TRBJ1-2,CASSYTGSGYGYTF,TGTGCCAGCAGTTATACCGGGTCGGGGTATGGCTACACCTTC
TRBV9,-,-,TRBJ1-2,CASSSPGGTYGYTF,TGTGCCAGCAGCTCTCCCGGCGGCACCTATGGCTACACCTTC
TRBV2,-,-,TRBJ2-7,CASSGLLLEAEQYF,TGTGCCAGTTCGGGGTTACTCCTGGAGGCCGAGCAGTACTTC
TRBV10-2,few,-,TRBJ1-5,CASSVVGLDSNQPQHF,TGCGCCAGCAGTGTGGTCGGCTTGGATAGCAATCAGCCCCAGCATTTT
TRBV6-6,-,-,TRBJ2-7,CASSPWVSRSYEQYF,TGTGCCAGCAGCCCCTGGGTCTCAAGGTCCTACGAGCAGTACTTC
TRBV9,-,TRBD2,TRBJ2-3,CASSVSGGVLTDTQYF,TGTGCCAGCAGCGTTAGCGGGGGGGTCCTGACAGATACGCAGTATTTT
TRBV5-4,-,-,TRBJ2-3,CASSLPGSTSTDTQYF,TGTGCCAGCAGCTTGCCAGGGTCAACTAGCACAGATACGCAGTATTTT
TRBV10-3,-,TRBD1,TRBJ2-1,CAIKRQGPINEQFF,TGTGCCATCAAAAGACAGGGGCCGATCAATGAGCAGTTCTTC
TRBV6-6,once,-,TRBJ1-1,CASTSSPGVTEAFF,TGTGCCAGCACTTCCTCCCCGGGGGTGACTGAAGCTTTCTTT
TRBV27,-,-,TRBJ2-5,CASAGFSSTPYPETQYF,TGTGCCAGCGCGGGTTTTTCTTCCACCCCGTACCCGGAGACCCAGTACTTC
TRBV2,-,-,TRBJ1-5,CASSDAQRNQPQHF,TGTGCCAGCAGTGACGCCCAGCGGAATCAGCCCCAGCATTTT
TRBV7-2,-,-,TRBJ2-7,CASSQGLYYEQYF,TGCGCCAGCAGCCAAGGACTTTATTACGAGCAGTACTTC
TRBV14,-,-,TRBJ1-2,CASSLYLGYGYTF,TGTGCCAGCAGCCTCTACCTTGGATATGGCTACACCTTC
TRBV6-5,-,-,TRBJ1-6,CASIEGEDSSPLHF,TGTGCCAGCATAGAAGGGGAAGATTCTTCACCCCTCCACTTT
TRBV7-3,-,TRBD2,TRBJ2-1,CASSFSGGASVEQFF,TGTGCCAGCAGCTTTAGCGGGGGGGCCTCGGTTGAGCAGTTCTTC
TRBV5-6,-,TRBD1,TRBJ2-7,CASSRPGQATYEQYF,TGTGCCAGCAGCCGGCCGGGACAGGCAACCTACGAGCAGTACTTC
TRBV5-1,-,-,TRBJ1-2,CASSWGSQGNYGYTF,TGCGCCAGCAGCTGGGGATCTCAGGGGAACTATGGCTACACCTTC
TRBV5-4,-,-,TRBJ1-1,CASSNDVNTEAFF,TGTGCCAGCAGCAACGACGTGAACACTGAAGCTTTCTTT
TRBV2,-,TRBD1,TRBJ2-1,CAKGQGASEQFF,TGTGCCAAAGGACAGGGGGCTAGTGAGCAGTTCTTC
TRBV7-8,-,TRBD1,TRBJ2-7,CASSPQGVNYEQYF,TGTGCCAGCAGCCCTCAGGGGGTAAACTACGAGCAGTACTTC
TRBV19,-,-,TRBJ1-2,CASSASTDSSGYTF,TGTGCCAGTAGTGCGTCGACAGATTCAAGCGGCTACACCTTC